The clone carrying this T cell receptor (beta chain) was detected a few times. What it binds is not known. Trimming shortened V by 1 base and J by 5 bases, and 12 bases separated the two germline ends. In germline, CDR1 is MNHEY, CDR2 SMNVEV (reference sequence). This CDR3 has 14 residues. These data originate in a study of CD8+ T cells in alopecia areata. General study points: Sequencing of scalp tissue also captures the resident alphabeta T cells of normal skin.

As the sequencing template, cDNA was produced by extracting RNA and reverse transcribing it. Measured with immunoSEQ multiplex PCR; TCRdb has only the in-frame clones, and not every one. This sample carries 150,000 to 190,000 clones, 50% to 65% of them seen once, and the ten largest clones take just under 20%. The sequences come from CD8+ T cells sorted from blood, collected at week 0. This TCR was recovered from a human donor with alopecia areata. The chain uses TRBV27 and TRBJ2-7, with D hard to call. CDR3 region: CASSLLQPEDEQYF. In nucleotides, the CDR3 is TGTGCCAGCAGTTTATTACAGCCCGAGGACGAGCAGTACTTC.